These 15 T cell receptor beta chains were sequenced from one sample in a study of T cell responses to AZD1222 COVID-19 vaccine. The protocol was immunoSEQ multiplex PCR, while the TCRdb copy is restricted to in-frame clones and leaves out a portion. This table has about 170,000 clones, 80% to 95% appearing once. The sample was peripheral blood, taken on day 0 of AZD1222 vaccination. These receptor sequences come from an adult in good health.

The chain recombines TRBV11-3 with TRBJ2-1; TRBD2 matches 8 bases. Germline CDR1 reads SGHNT; CDR2 reads YENEEA. V lost 4 bases to trimming and J lost 8 bases; unmatched junction nucleotides: 10. This CDR3 comprises 15 residues. Written as DNA, the CDR3 is TGTGCCAGCAGCTCGGGGGGGGACGATAACGATGAGCAGTTCTTC. Its protein product is CASSSGGDDNDEQFF.

V is TRBV6-5 and J is TRBJ1-6; the match to TRBD1 covers 7 bases. Germline CDR1 MNHEY, CDR2 SVGAGI. This CDR3 has 14 residues. V was clipped by 7 bases and J by 6 bases; unmatched bases: 6. In nucleotides, the CDR3 is TGTGCCAGCAATCCGGGACAGAGTAATTCACCCCTCCACTTT. Translating it yields CASNPGQSNSPLHF.

The gene calls are TRBV19 and TRBJ1-5; TRBD1 matches 7 bases. V gave up 5 bases and J gave up 5 bases; unmatched junction bases: 3. The CDR3 runs 13 residues. Germline values: CDR1 LNHDA, CDR2 SQIVND (reference sequence). DNA for the CDR3: TGTGCCAGTAGTGTAACAGGGGATCAGCCCCAGCATTTT. It codes for CASSVTGDQPQHF.

V gene TRBV18 combines with J gene TRBJ1-1; D gene ambiguous. There are 14 residues in the CDR3. Trimming pared 2 bases from V and 7 bases from J, leaving 14 bases between. Per germline, CDR1 KGHSH and CDR2 LQKENI. The CDR3 nucleotides read TGTGCCAGCTCACCATCCTTAGCCAGCGATGAAGCTTTCTTT. Translating gives CASSPSLASDEAFF.

In its sample, this clone was seen once. The gene calls are TRBV5-5 and TRBJ2-3; 8 bases map to TRBD1. Germline trimming cut 4 bases from V and 6 bases from J; bases unmatched to any gene: 13. The germline V gene encodes CDR1 SGHKS and CDR2 YYEKEE (reference sequence). The CDR3 sequence is 16 residues long. The CDR3 region is CASSTPQGAHSDTQYF. CDR3 sequence (DNA): TGTGCCAGCAGCACCCCCCAGGGGGCGCATTCTGATACGCAGTATTTT.

V usage is TRBV5-1 and J usage is TRBJ1-4; D is ambiguous. V lost 4 bases, J lost 5 bases, and 12 bases lay in between. CDR3 size: 14 residues. Germline V gene lookup returns CDR1 SGHRS and CDR2 YFSETQ. This chain's CDR3 is CASSQDRNNEKLFF. CDR3 sequence (DNA): TGCGCCAGCAGCCAGGACCGAAACAATGAAAAACTGTTTTTT.

In its sample, this clone was seen many times. V is TRBV5-1 and J is TRBJ2-5, with D perhaps matching TRBD1 (6 bases). Deletions cut 4 bases from V and 5 bases from J, with 21 bases between. Germline lookup yields CDR1 SGHRS and CDR2 YFSETQ. This CDR3 region has 16 residues. As DNA, the CDR3 is TGCGCCAGCAGCCCGGTGCACGGGACATCGGTGGAGACCCAGTACTTC. Its translation is CASSPVHGTSVETQYF.

In regard to this clone: One end of the junction does not line up with germline, which may come from a read error. The J gene is TRBJ1-5, the V gene TRBV20-1; possible D gene TRBD1, 5 bases. The CDR3 has 14 amino acids. The germline CDR1 and CDR2 sequences are DFQATT and SNEGSKA (reference sequence). DNA for the CDR3: TGCAGTGCTAGTGGGGGGACTCCCCTTCAGGCCCAGCATTTT. Translation gives CSASGGTPLQAQHF.

The chain is built from TRBV5-1 and TRBJ2-3; D gene unclear. The V gene lost 3 bases and the J gene lost 4 bases, with 9 bases spanning the gap. The germline CDR1 and CDR2 sequences are SGHRS and YFSETQ. This CDR3 is built from 13 residues. CDR3 sequence: CASSSLGPDTQYF. DNA of the CDR3: TGCGCCAGCAGCTCCCTGGGCCCAGATACGCAGTATTTT.

The V and J genes are TRBV27 and TRBJ1-5; tentatively, D is TRBD1 (6 bases). The CDR3 is made up of 14 amino acids. Deletions cut 3 bases from V and 6 bases from J, with 12 bases between. From germline, CDR1 is MNHEY and CDR2 SMNVEV (reference sequence). CDR3 sequence reads: CASSFRGDGQPQHF. CDR3 DNA: TGTGCCAGCAGTTTCAGGGGAGACGGTCAGCCCCAGCATTTT.

The V and J genes are TRBV19 and TRBJ2-7; 7 bases align to TRBD2. The CDR3 is 14 residues long. Germline V gene data show CDR1 as LNHDA and CDR2 as SQIVND (reference sequence). V lost 10 bases to trimming and J lost 0 bases; unmatched junction nucleotides: 9. CDR3 loop: CATLGGTDSYEQYF. As DNA, the CDR3 is TGTGCCACTCTCGGGGGGACGGACTCCTACGAGCAGTACTTC.

The V call is TRBV28, the J call TRBJ1-2; the match to TRBD1 covers 7 bases. The V gene's germline CDR1 is MDHEN and CDR2 SYDVKM. J was trimmed by 6 bases and V by 4 bases; bases with no gene match: 8. CDR3 length: 14 amino acids. CDR3 residues: CASSSTGILHGYTF. The CDR3 nucleotides read TGTGCCAGCAGTTCGACAGGGATCTTACATGGCTACACCTTC.

The V and J genes are TRBV10-3 and TRBJ1-1, with 8 bases lining up with TRBD1. The CDR3 has 13 residues. Germline lookup yields CDR1 ENHRY and CDR2 SYGVKD. The V segment lost 6 bases and the J segment 3 bases; nucleotides outside the gene matches: 3. The CDR3 coding sequence is TGTGCCATCAGAGGACAGGGTGACACTGAAGCTTTCTTT. This encodes CAIRGQGDTEAFF.

This chain's CDR3 is CASGTSGTSTDTQYF. For the CDR3, the DNA is TGTGCCAGCGGTACCTCCGGGACAAGCACAGATACGCAGTATTTT. This sequence joins TRBV5-4 and TRBJ2-3, with D perhaps matching TRBD1 (6 bases). Between the trimmed V and J ends, which lost 7 bases and 0 bases, there was a span of 15 bases. CDR3 length: 15 residues. Germline lookup yields CDR1 SGHNT and CDR2 YYREEE (reference sequence).

The chain links TRBV4-3 to TRBJ2-7, with no clear D. Germline V CDR1 and CDR2: LGHNA, YSLEER. The ends were cut back, 1 base at V and 2 bases at J, with 12 bases in the middle. The CDR3 consists of 15 residues. This chain's CDR3 is CASSQATPGPYEQYF. CDR3 in DNA: TGCGCCAGCAGCCAAGCCACACCCGGACCCTACGAGCAGTACTTC.